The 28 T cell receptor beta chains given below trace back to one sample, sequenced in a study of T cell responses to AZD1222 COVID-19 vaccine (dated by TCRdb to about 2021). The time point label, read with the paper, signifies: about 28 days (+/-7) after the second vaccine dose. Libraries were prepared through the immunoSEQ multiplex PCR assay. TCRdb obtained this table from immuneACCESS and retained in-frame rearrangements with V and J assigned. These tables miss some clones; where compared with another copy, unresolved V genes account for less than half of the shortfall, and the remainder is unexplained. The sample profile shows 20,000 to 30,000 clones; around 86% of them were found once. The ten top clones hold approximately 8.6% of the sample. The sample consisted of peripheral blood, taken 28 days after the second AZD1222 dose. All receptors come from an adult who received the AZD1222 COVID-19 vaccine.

CDR3 protein: CASSRQALSGNTIYF. The CDR3 nucleotides read TGTGCCAGCAGTAGGCAGGCGCTCTCTGGAAACACCATATATTTT. The J gene is TRBJ1-3, the V gene TRBV6-5; no reliable D call. Germline-derived CDR1 and CDR2 are MNHEY and SVGAGI. The germline V and J ends were trimmed by 5 bases and 0 bases, with 11 bases remaining between them. CDR3 length: 15 amino acids.

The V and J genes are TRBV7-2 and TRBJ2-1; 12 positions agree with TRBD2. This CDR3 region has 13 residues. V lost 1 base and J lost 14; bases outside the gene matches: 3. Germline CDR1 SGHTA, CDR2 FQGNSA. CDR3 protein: CASSLELAGGEFF. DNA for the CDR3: TGTGCCAGCAGCTTAGAACTAGCGGGGGGCGAGTTCTTC.

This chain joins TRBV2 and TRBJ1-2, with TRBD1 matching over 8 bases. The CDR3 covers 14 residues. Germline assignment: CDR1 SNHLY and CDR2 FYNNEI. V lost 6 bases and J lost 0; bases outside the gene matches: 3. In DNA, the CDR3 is TGTGCCAGCAGACACAGGGGGGCTAACTATGGCTACACCTTC. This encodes CASRHRGANYGYTF.

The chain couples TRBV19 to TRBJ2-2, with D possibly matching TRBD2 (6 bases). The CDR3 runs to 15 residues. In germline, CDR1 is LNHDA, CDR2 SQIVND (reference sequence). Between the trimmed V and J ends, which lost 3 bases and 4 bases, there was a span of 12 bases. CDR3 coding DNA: TGTGCCAGTAGTATTACCGGAGGGAGCACCGGGGAGCTGTTTTTT. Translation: CASSITGGSTGELFF. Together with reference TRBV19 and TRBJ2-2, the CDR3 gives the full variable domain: DGGITQSPKYLFRKEGQNVTLSCEQNLNHDAMYWYRQDPGQGLRLIYYSQIVNDFQKGDIAEGYSVSREKKESFPLTVTSAQKNPTAFYLCASSITGGSTGELFFGEGSRLTVL.

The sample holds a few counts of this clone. The CDR3 here is CASSQDYTGISRGYTF. The CDR3 nucleotides are TGTGCCAGCAGCCAGGATTATACAGGGATATCTAGGGGCTACACCTTC. The chain carries TRBV3-1 (or the pseudogene TRBV3-2) and TRBJ1-2; D may be TRBD1 (6 bases). V was cut by 3 bases and J by 8 bases, with 22 bases left in between. The CDR3 runs 16 residues. In germline, CDR1 is LGHDT, CDR2 YNNKEL (reference sequence).

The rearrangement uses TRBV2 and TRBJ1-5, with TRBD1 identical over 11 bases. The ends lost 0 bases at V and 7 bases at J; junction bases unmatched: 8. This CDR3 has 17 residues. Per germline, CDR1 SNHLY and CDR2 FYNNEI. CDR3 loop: CASSEALGTGGRQPQHF. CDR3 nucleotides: TGTGCCAGCAGTGAAGCGCTAGGGACAGGGGGTCGGCAGCCCCAGCATTTT.

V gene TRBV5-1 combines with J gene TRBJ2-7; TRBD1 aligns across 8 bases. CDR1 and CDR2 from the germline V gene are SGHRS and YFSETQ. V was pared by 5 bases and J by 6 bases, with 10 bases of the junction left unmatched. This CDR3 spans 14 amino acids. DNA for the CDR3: TGCGCCAGCAGTTCTCAGGGGGCAGAGCGCGAGCAGTACTTC. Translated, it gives CASSSQGAEREQYF.

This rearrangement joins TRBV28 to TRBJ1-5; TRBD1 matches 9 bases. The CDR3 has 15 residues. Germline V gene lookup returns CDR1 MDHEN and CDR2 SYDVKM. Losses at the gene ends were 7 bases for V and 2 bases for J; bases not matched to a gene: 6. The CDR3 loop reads CASITGGAGNQPQHF. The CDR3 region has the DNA TGTGCCAGCATCACAGGGGGCGCCGGCAATCAGCCCCAGCATTTT.

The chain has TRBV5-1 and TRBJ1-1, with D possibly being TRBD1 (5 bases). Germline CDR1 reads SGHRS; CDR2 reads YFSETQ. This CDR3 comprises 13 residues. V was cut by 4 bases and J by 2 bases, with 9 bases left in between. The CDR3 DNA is TGCGCCAGCAGCATAGGACACAACACTGAAGCTTTCTTT. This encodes CASSIGHNTEAFF. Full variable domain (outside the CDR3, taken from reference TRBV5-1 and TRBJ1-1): KAGVTQTPRYLIKTRGQQVTLSCSPISGHRSVSWYQQTPGQGLQFLFEYFSETQRNKGNFPGRFSGRQFSNSRSEMNVSTLELGDSALYLCASSIGHNTEAFFGQGTRLTVV.

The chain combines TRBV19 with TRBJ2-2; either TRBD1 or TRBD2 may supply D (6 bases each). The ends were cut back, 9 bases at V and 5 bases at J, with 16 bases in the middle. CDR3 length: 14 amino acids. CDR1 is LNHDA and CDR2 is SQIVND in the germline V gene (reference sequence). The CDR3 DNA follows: TGTGCCAGCAAACATGGGGGGCGAACCGGGGAGCTGTTTTTT. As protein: CASKHGGRTGELFF.

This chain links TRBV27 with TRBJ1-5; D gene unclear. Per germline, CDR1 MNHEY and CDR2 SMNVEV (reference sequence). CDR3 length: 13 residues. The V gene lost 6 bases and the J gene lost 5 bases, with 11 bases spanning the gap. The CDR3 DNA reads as TGTGCCAGCAGCAAGTGGGTCGATCAGCCCCAGCATTTT. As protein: CASSKWVDQPQHF.

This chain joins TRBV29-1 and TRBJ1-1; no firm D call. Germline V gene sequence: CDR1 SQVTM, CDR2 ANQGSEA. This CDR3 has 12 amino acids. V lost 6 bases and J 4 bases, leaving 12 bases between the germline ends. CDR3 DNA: TGCAGCGTCGTCCCGACTGTCACTGAAGCTTTCTTT. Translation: CSVVPTVTEAFF.

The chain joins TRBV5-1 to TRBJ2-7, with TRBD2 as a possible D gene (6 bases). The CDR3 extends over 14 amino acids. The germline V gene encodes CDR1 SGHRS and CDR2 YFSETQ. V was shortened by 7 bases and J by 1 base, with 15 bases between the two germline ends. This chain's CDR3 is CASSPPGLSYEQYF. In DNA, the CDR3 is TGCGCCAGCTCGCCCCCGGGACTTTCCTACGAGCAGTACTTC. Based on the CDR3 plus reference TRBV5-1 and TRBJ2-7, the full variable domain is KAGVTQTPRYLIKTRGQQVTLSCSPISGHRSVSWYQQTPGQGLQFLFEYFSETQRNKGNFPGRFSGRQFSNSRSEMNVSTLELGDSALYLCASSPPGLSYEQYFGPGTRLTVT.

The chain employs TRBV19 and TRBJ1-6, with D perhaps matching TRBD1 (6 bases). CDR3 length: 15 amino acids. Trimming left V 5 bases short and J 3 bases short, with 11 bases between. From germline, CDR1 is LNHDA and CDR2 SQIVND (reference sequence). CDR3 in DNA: TGTGCCAGTAGTGGCAGGGGAATCTATAATTCACCCCTCCACTTT. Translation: CASSGRGIYNSPLHF. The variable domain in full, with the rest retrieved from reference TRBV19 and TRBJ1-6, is DGGITQSPKYLFRKEGQNVTLSCEQNLNHDAMYWYRQDPGQGLRLIYYSQIVNDFQKGDIAEGYSVSREKKESFPLTVTSAQKNPTAFYLCASSGRGIYNSPLHFGNGTRLTVT.

The CDR3 DNA reads as TGTGCCAGCTCACCTCCGGGACAGCCAACCTACGAGCAGTACTTC. This encodes CASSPPGQPTYEQYF. J is TRBJ2-7 and V is TRBV18, with 7 bases lining up with TRBD1. Germline values: CDR1 KGHSH, CDR2 LQKENI. CDR3 length equals 15 residues. V trimming: 3 bases; J trimming: 2 bases; junction bases outside the gene matches: 7.

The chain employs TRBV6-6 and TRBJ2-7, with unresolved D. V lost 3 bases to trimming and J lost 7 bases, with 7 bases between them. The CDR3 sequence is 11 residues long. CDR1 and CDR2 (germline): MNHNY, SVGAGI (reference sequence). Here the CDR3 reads CASSYSGEQYF. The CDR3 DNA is TGTGCCAGCAGTTATTCCGGTGAGCAGTACTTC.

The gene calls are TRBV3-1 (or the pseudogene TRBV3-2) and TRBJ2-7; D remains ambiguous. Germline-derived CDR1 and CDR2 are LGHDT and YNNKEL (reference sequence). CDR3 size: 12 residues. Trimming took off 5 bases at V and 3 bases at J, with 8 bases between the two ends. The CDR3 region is CASSKDRYEQYF. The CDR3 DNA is TGTGCCAGCAGCAAGGATCGCTACGAGCAGTACTTC.

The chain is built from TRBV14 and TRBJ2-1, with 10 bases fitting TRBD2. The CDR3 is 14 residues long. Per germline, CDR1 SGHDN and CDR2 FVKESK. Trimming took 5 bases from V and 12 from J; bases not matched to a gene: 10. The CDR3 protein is CASSVLLAGAGQFF. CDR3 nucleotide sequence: TGTGCCAGCAGCGTTCTCCTAGCGGGAGCAGGGCAGTTCTTC.

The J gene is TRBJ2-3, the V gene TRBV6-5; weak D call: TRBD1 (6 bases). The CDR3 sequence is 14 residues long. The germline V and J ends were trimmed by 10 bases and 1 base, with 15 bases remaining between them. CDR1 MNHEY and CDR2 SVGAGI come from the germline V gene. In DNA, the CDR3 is TGTGCCATCCGAGTGGCAGGGGGCACAGATACGCAGTATTTT. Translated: CAIRVAGGTDTQYF.

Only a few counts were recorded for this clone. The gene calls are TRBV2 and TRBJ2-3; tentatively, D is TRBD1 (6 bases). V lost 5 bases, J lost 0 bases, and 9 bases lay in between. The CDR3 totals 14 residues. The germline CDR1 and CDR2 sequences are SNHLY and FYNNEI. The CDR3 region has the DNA TGTGCCAGCAGTTTACAGGGTAGCACAGATACGCAGTATTTT. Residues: CASSLQGSTDTQYF.

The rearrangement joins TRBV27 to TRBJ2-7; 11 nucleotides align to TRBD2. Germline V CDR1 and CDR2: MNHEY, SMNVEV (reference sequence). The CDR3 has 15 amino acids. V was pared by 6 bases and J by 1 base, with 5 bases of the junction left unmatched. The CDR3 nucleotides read TGTGCCAGCAGGGCCCGGACTAGCGGGTCCTACGAGCAGTACTTC. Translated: CASRARTSGSYEQYF.

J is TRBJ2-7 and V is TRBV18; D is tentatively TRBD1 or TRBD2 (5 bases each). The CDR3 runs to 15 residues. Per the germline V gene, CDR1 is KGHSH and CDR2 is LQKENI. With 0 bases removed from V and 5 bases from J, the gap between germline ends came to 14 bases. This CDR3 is CASSPPLTRGDEQYF. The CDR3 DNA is TGTGCCAGCTCACCACCGTTGACTCGGGGCGACGAGCAGTACTTC.

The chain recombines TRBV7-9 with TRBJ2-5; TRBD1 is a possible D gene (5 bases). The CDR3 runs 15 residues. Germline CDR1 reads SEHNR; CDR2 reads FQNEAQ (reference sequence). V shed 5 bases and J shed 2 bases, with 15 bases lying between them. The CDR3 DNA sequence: TGTGCCAGCAGCCCCCGACAGACAAAACAAGAGACCCAGTACTTC. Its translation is CASSPRQTKQETQYF.

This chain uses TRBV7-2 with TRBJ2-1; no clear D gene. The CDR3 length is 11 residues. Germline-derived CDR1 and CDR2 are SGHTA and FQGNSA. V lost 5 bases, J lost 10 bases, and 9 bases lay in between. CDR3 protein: CASSPRSEQFF. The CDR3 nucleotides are TGTGCCAGCAGCCCCCGAAGCGAGCAGTTCTTC.

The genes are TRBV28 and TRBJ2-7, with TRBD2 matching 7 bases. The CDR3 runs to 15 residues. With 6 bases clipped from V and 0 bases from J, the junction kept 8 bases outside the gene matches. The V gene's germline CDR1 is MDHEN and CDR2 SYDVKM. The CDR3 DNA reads TGTGCCAGCAGGCCAGGGCTAGCGGTCTCCTACGAGCAGTACTTC. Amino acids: CASRPGLAVSYEQYF. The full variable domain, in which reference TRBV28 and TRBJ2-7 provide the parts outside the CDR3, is DVKVTQSSRYLVKRTGEKVFLECVQDMDHENMFWYRQDPGLGLRLIYFSYDVKMKEKGDIPEGYSVSREKKERFSLILESASTNQTSMYLCASRPGLAVSYEQYFGPGTRLTVT.

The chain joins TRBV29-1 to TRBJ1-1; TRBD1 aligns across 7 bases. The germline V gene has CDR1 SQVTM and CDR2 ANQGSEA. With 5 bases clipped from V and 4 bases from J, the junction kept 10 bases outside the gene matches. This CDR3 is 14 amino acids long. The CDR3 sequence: CSVLERGQGTEAFF. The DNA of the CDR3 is TGCAGCGTTCTGGAGAGGGGGCAGGGCACTGAAGCTTTCTTT.

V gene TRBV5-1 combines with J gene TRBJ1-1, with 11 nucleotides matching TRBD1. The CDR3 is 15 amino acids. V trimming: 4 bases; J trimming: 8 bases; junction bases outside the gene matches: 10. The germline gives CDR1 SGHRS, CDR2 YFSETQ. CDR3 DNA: TGCGCCAGCAGCCCCGGGGGACAGGGGGTGTTGGAAGCTTTCTTT. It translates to CASSPGGQGVLEAFF.

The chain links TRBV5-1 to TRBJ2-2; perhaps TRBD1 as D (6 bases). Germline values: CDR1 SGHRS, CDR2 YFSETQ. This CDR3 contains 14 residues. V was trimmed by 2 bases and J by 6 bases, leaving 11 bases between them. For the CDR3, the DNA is TGCGCCAGCAGCTTCAAGGGGGAAGCCGGGGAGCTGTTTTTT. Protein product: CASSFKGEAGELFF. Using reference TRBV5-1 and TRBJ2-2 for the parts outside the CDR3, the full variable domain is KAGVTQTPRYLIKTRGQQVTLSCSPISGHRSVSWYQQTPGQGLQFLFEYFSETQRNKGNFPGRFSGRQFSNSRSEMNVSTLELGDSALYLCASSFKGEAGELFFGEGSRLTVL.